These T cell receptor beta chains were read from a single sample in a study of cytomegalovirus exposure and HLA in healthy donors. Libraries were prepared by immunoSEQ multiplex PCR; TCRdb keeps only in-frame clonotypes and omits some of them. The sample carries about 160,000 clones, roughly 85% recorded once. Material: PBMCs. These receptors came from a boy between 2 and 10 years old in good health and CMV-seronegative. CDR3s include the opening cysteine and the closing phenylalanine or tryptophan. The D gene is left open where the match is weak. Not every row has a clone size; where given, it reads once, few, many or a size class.

d_call j_call cdr3_length v_call clone_size cdr3_aa cdr3_nt
TRBD1 TRBJ1-5 14 TRBV28 . CASSRQGSNQPQHF TGTGCCAGCAGTCGACAGGGGAGCAATCAGCCCCAGCATTTT
TRBD2 TRBJ2-7 15 TRBV7-9 . CASSTGLAGWDEQYF TGTGCCAGCAGTACGGGACTAGCGGGTTGGGACGAGCAGTACTTC
. TRBJ1-2 13 TRBV28 . CASSFEPVYGYTF TGTGCCAGCAGTTTCGAACCGGTCTATGGCTACACCTTC
TRBD2 TRBJ2-1 13 TRBV19 few CASSSGGIFEQFF TGTGCCAGTAGTAGCGGGGGGATTTTTGAGCAGTTCTTC
TRBD2 TRBJ2-1 15 TRBV5-1 . CASSGSGGPYNEQFF TGCGCCAGCAGCGGAAGCGGGGGGCCCTACAATGAGCAGTTCTTC
. TRBJ1-1 13 TRBV5-4 few CASRFKVGAEAFF TGTGCCAGCAGATTCAAGGTCGGGGCTGAAGCTTTCTTT
TRBD1 TRBJ2-5 15 TRBV4-2 . CASSQDLGGGETQYF TGTGCCAGCAGCCAAGATTTAGGGGGCGGAGAGACCCAGTACTTC
TRBD2 TRBJ2-2 16 TRBV5-4 . CASSLAGREGTGELFF TGTGCCAGCAGCTTGGCCGGGAGGGAGGGTACCGGGGAGCTGTTTTTT
. TRBJ2-6 17 TRBV10-3 . CAITGAGRLSGANVLTF TGTGCCATCACGGGCGCAGGGCGGCTCTCTGGGGCCAACGTCCTGACTTTC
TRBD2 TRBJ2-3 15 TRBV6-6 . CASSSRLAGGDTQYF TGTGCCAGCAGTTCCAGACTAGCGGGGGGAGATACGCAGTATTTT
. TRBJ2-2 16 TRBV10-3 few CAISSQSGQNTGELFF TGTGCCATCAGTTCCCAATCGGGACAGAACACCGGGGAGCTGTTTTTT
TRBD1 TRBJ2-4 15 TRBV19 once CASSGTDIAKNIQYF TGTGCCAGTAGTGGGACAGACATAGCCAAAAACATTCAGTACTTC
TRBD2 TRBJ2-7 15 TRBV28 . CASTPPGLGGDEQYF TGTGCCAGCACCCCCCCGGGACTAGGGGGAGACGAGCAGTACTTC
. TRBJ1-2 14 TRBV6-1 few CASSEVGEVYGYTF TGTGCCAGCAGTGAGGTGGGGGAGGTCTATGGCTACACCTTC
. TRBJ2-5 15 TRBV7-6 once CASSARVGGLETQYF TGTGCCAGCAGCGCTAGAGTCGGGGGTTTGGAGACCCAGTACTTC
. TRBJ1-1 13 TRBV10-3 . CATKGQVTTEAFF TGTGCCACCAAGGGGCAGGTGACCACTGAAGCTTTCTTT
TRBD2 TRBJ2-1 16 TRBV27 . CASTLRGTSGDNEQFF TGTGCCAGCACCTTAAGGGGGACTAGCGGCGACAATGAGCAGTTCTTC
. TRBJ1-2 11 TRBV4-2 few CASSHQGGYTF TGTGCCAGCAGCCACCAGGGGGGCTACACCTTC
. TRBJ2-1 11 TRBV7-2 . CASSLGPQQFF TGTGCCAGCAGCCTAGGGCCCCAGCAGTTCTTC
TRBD1 TRBJ2-7 13 TRBV9 few CASSPRQGNEQYF TGTGCCAGCAGCCCCCGACAGGGTAACGAGCAGTACTTC
. TRBJ1-5 12 TRBV28 . CASRDFNQPQHF TGTGCCAGCAGGGACTTCAATCAGCCCCAGCATTTT
. TRBJ1-1 13 TRBV14 . CASSQDLRTEAFF TGTGCCAGCAGCCAAGATCTCCGCACTGAAGCTTTCTTT
TRBD2 TRBJ2-7 16 TRBV2 . CASTRIAGHSSYEQYF TGTGCCAGCACTCGAATAGCGGGGCATAGCTCCTACGAGCAGTACTTC
TRBD2 TRBJ2-4 16 TRBV18 . CASSPGPTSGFNIQYF TGTGCCAGCTCACCGGGCCCGACTAGCGGGTTTAACATTCAGTACTTC
TRBD1 TRBJ1-1 14 TRBV29-1 . CSVAGQGGVTEAFF TGCAGCGTGGCTGGACAGGGTGGGGTAACTGAAGCTTTCTTT